The 20 T cell receptor beta chains below all came from one sample that was sequenced in a study of cytomegalovirus exposure and HLA in healthy donors. The PCR ran on 60 Vbeta and 13 Jbeta primers. The assay was immunoSEQ multiplex PCR, and TCRdb's table has in-frame clones only and misses some. The sample shows about 190,000 clones, roughly 80% of them seen only once. Sequencing was performed on PBMCs. The receptors were sampled from a man aged 35 to 55 in good health and CMV-seropositive.

The J gene is TRBJ2-1, the V gene TRBV7-3, with a tentative D call TRBD2 (5 bases). Germline assignment: CDR1 SGHTA and CDR2 FQGTGA. The CDR3 is 16 amino acids. Trimming pared 2 bases from V and 8 bases from J, leaving 19 bases between. In DNA, the CDR3 is TGTGCCAGCAGCTTAGATGGCGGGCCGGGCGTTCATGAGCAGTTCTTC. It codes for CASSLDGGPGVHEQFF.

The V call is TRBV5-6, the J call TRBJ1-5, with D maybe TRBD1 (6 bases). The CDR3 totals 16 residues. Germline V gene data show CDR1 as SGHDT and CDR2 as YYEEEE. V lost 6 bases and J 2 bases, leaving 18 bases between the germline ends. The CDR3 DNA is TGTGCCAGCACCTTAAGGGGGGGAGGCGGCAATCAGCCCCAGCATTTT. Translated, it gives CASTLRGGGGNQPQHF.

The chain recombines TRBV9 with TRBJ2-3; D remains unclear. The V and J ends lost 2 bases and 2 bases respectively, with 12 bases between them. This CDR3 is built from 15 residues. The germline V gene encodes CDR1 SGDLS and CDR2 YYNGEE. The CDR3 protein is CASSVGQALTDTQYF. CDR3 nucleotides: TGTGCCAGCAGCGTCGGTCAGGCCCTCACAGATACGCAGTATTTT.

This chain joins TRBV6-5 and TRBJ1-2; TRBD1 might be the D (5 bases). Looked up from germline, CDR1 is MNHEY and CDR2 is SVGAGI. The CDR3 length is 13 residues. Trimming removed 7 bases at V and 7 bases at J, with 16 bases between. The CDR3 nucleotides are TGTGCCAGCACCCCTACAGGTTTCGGTGGCTACACCTTC. It specifies CASTPTGFGGYTF.

The chain links TRBV7-3 to TRBJ1-6, with D maybe TRBD1 (6 bases). Germline V gene sequence: CDR1 SGHTA, CDR2 FQGTGA. V shed 5 bases and J shed 8 bases, with 10 bases lying between them. CDR3 length: 13 amino acids. DNA of the CDR3: TGTGCCAGCAGCAAGGACAGAGATTCACCCCTCCACTTT. This codes for CASSKDRDSPLHF.

The rearrangement uses TRBV4-2 and TRBJ1-1; D gene uncertain. The germline CDR1 and CDR2 sequences are LGHNA and YNFKEQ. The V gene lost 1 base and the J gene lost 9 bases, with 6 bases spanning the gap. The CDR3 consists of 11 residues. CDR3 sequence (DNA): TGTGCCAGCAGCCAAGGGGAGAAAGCTTTCTTT. Translating it yields CASSQGEKAFF.

The chain links TRBV6-1 to TRBJ2-3, with TRBD2 matching 9 bases. CDR1 MNHNS and CDR2 SASEGT come from the germline V gene. V shed 5 bases and J 4 bases; nucleotides not matched to a gene: 4. The CDR3 is 14 residues long. CDR3 nucleotides: TGTGCCAGCAGTCATAGCGGGGGCGCAGATACGCAGTATTTT. It is translated as CASSHSGGADTQYF.

The V call is TRBV6-5, the J call TRBJ2-7; D possibly corresponds to TRBD1 (6 bases). The germline V and J ends were trimmed by 0 bases and 7 bases, with 7 bases remaining between them. The CDR3 extends over 12 amino acids. The V gene's germline CDR1 is MNHEY and CDR2 SVGAGI. The CDR3 sequence is CASSYSGTEQYF. The CDR3 nucleotides read TGTGCCAGCAGTTACTCGGGGACAGAGCAGTACTTC.

V usage is TRBV9 and J usage is TRBJ2-4, with 8 bases aligning to TRBD1. The CDR3 extends over 13 amino acids. After removal of 0 bases from V and 8 bases from J, the junction contained 1 base not matched to a gene. Germline V CDR1 and CDR2: SGDLS, YYNGEE. This chain's CDR3 is CASSVDRGDIQYF. The CDR3 DNA follows: TGTGCCAGCAGCGTAGACAGGGGGGACATTCAGTACTTC.

This sequence joins TRBV9 and TRBJ1-1; tentative D call: TRBD1 (6 bases). Per germline, CDR1 SGDLS and CDR2 YYNGEE. Trimming removed 4 bases at V and 4 bases at J, with 14 bases between. The CDR3 contains 14 residues. The CDR3 region is CASSPLGGATEAFF. CDR3 in DNA: TGTGCCAGCAGCCCTCTCGGGGGGGCCACTGAAGCTTTCTTT.

The sample holds one count of this clone. The V and J genes are TRBV7-9 and TRBJ2-1; 11 bases agree with TRBD2. The J segment lost 0 bases and the V segment lost 3 bases, leaving 1 base of the junction unmatched. CDR1 and CDR2 from the germline V gene are SEHNR and FQNEAQ (reference sequence). The CDR3 runs to 16 residues. CDR3 loop: CASSFSGGVSYNEQFF. The DNA of the CDR3 is TGTGCCAGCAGCTTTAGCGGGGGGGTCTCCTACAATGAGCAGTTCTTC.

A single count supports this clone. The chain couples TRBV6-5 to TRBJ2-3, with a possible D match to TRBD1 (6 bases). The V end lost 6 bases, the J end lost 10 bases, and 20 bases lay between the germline ends. Germline CDR1 is MNHEY and CDR2 is SVGAGI. The CDR3 is 14 amino acids. CDR3 bases: TGTGCCAGCAGAGGGGGATACGAGGTTCATCCGCAGTATTTT. Amino acids: CASRGGYEVHPQYF.

This clone was observed a handful of times. The chain is built from TRBV4-3 and TRBJ1-1, with no clear D. Germline CDR1 LGHNA, CDR2 YSLEER. V lost 1 base and J lost 7, with 7 bases in between. CDR3 length equals 12 residues. CDR3 sequence (DNA): TGCGCCAGCAGCCAAGGGGAGCTTGAAGCTTTCTTT. This translates into CASSQGELEAFF.

The rearrangement uses TRBV6-1 and TRBJ1-1; D gene uncertain. Trimming took 11 bases from V and 2 from J, leaving 15 bases between them. CDR3 length equals 13 residues. CDR1 and CDR2 from the germline V gene are MNHNS and SASEGT. The CDR3 loop reads CAGSLSGNTEAFF. The CDR3, as DNA: TGTGCCGGCTCCTTAAGCGGAAACACTGAAGCTTTCTTT.

This clone was found once. The V call is TRBV19, the J call TRBJ2-1, with TRBD2 matching 12 bases. Trimming took 0 bases from V and 5 from J; bases not matched to a gene: 8. This CDR3 is 18 amino acids long. Germline values: CDR1 LNHDA, CDR2 SQIVND (reference sequence). The CDR3 reads CASSIERGLAGGHNEQFF. CDR3 coding DNA: TGTGCCAGTAGTATAGAAAGGGGGCTAGCGGGGGGGCACAATGAGCAGTTCTTC.

This clone appeared once. The chain carries TRBV19 and TRBJ2-5; 7 bases agree with TRBD2. V lost 0 bases and J lost 4; bases outside the gene matches: 2. Germline assignment: CDR1 LNHDA and CDR2 SQIVND (reference sequence). This CDR3 has 14 residues. The CDR3 spells CASSIDAGVETQYF. Written as DNA, the CDR3 is TGTGCCAGTAGTATAGACGCGGGGGTAGAGACCCAGTACTTC.

On this clone: Compared with germline, one end of the junction differs, possibly owing to a read error. The V gene is TRBV7-9, the J gene TRBJ1-5; possibly TRBD1 for D (6 bases). This CDR3 comprises 16 residues. Germline-derived CDR1 and CDR2 are SEHNR and FQNEAQ (reference sequence). CDR3 sequence reads: CSSSASRTEDNQPQHF. The DNA for the CDR3 is TGTTCCAGCAGCGCCTCCCGGACAGAAGACAATCAGCCCCAGCATTTT. Full variable domain (rest looked up from reference TRBV7-9 and TRBJ1-5): DTGVSQNPRHKITKRGQNVTFRCDPISEHNRLYWYRQTLGQGPEFLTYFQNEAQLEKSRLLSDRFSAERPKGSFSTLEIQRTEQGDSAMYLCSSSASRTEDNQPQHFGDGTRLSIL.

J is TRBJ2-5 and V is TRBV25-1; 11 bases align to TRBD1. This CDR3 contains 15 residues. The V gene end was trimmed by 6 bases and the J gene end by 2 bases; junction bases not matched to a gene: 5. Germline CDR1 is MGHDK and CDR2 is SYGVNS. CDR3 loop: CASRRTGGRQETQYF. CDR3 coding DNA: TGTGCCAGCAGACGGACAGGGGGCAGGCAAGAGACCCAGTACTTC. Combining the CDR3 with reference TRBV25-1 and TRBJ2-5 gives the whole variable domain EADIYQTPRYLVIGTGKKITLECSQTMGHDKMYWYQQDPGMELHLIHYSYGVNSTEKGDLSSESTVSRIRTEHFPLTLESARPSHTSQYLCASRRTGGRQETQYFGPGTRLLVL.

This chain's CDR3 is CASSLSGGVNEKLFF. The CDR3, as DNA: TGTGCCAGCAGCTTATCGGGAGGGGTAAATGAAAAACTGTTTTTT. The chain employs TRBV7-2 and TRBJ1-4; D possibly corresponds to TRBD1 (5 bases). CDR3 size: 15 residues. The germline gives CDR1 SGHTA, CDR2 FQGNSA. V lost 2 bases and J 5 bases, leaving 12 bases between the germline ends.

The chain is built from TRBV9 and TRBJ2-7; TRBD1 matches at 7 bases. The trim removed 1 base at V and 4 bases at J, leaving 8 bases unmatched. The germline V gene encodes CDR1 SGDLS and CDR2 YYNGEE. The CDR3 sequence is 15 residues long. CDR3 in amino acids: CASSVRHTGDYEQYF. Here the CDR3 DNA reads TGTGCCAGCAGCGTACGTCATACAGGGGATTACGAGCAGTACTTC.